The T cell receptor (beta chain) under discussion was sequenced for a study of T cells in Graves' hyperthyroidism and ophthalmopathy. Study-wide context: The authors collected peripheral blood at initial diagnosis, before any treatment.

Trimming cost V 5 bases and J 1 base, with 19 bases left between them. The germline CDR1 and CDR2 sequences are SGHTA and FQGTGA. CDR3 length equals 17 residues. Hyperthyroidism was newly diagnosed in patients aged 18 to 65 (duration under 2 months). Any patient presenting with uncontrolled infection, other autoimmune disease, pregnancy or lactation was left out. Diagnosis rested on symptoms, serum thyroxine and TRAb, thyroid ultrasound, and orbital computed tomography. RNA transcripts provided the source from which TCR beta CDR3 regions were amplified. First-round RT-PCR with HTBI primers amplified the TCR CDR3 region. TCRdb used MiXCR to reprocess the multiplex PCR reads, holding one entry per CDR3 protein. The top ten clones hold around 23% of a sample with about 350,000 distinct CDR3 sequences, over 11% of them seen once.

This TCR came from a woman aged 25-40 years with Graves' hyperthyroidism. V and J are TRBV7-3 and TRBJ2-3; D not certain. Material for sequencing was blood. The CDR3 region is CASSLSSAEGRTDTQYF. Written as DNA, the CDR3 is TGTGCCAGCAGCCTTTCGAGTGCGGAAGGGCGCACAGATACGCAGTATTTT.